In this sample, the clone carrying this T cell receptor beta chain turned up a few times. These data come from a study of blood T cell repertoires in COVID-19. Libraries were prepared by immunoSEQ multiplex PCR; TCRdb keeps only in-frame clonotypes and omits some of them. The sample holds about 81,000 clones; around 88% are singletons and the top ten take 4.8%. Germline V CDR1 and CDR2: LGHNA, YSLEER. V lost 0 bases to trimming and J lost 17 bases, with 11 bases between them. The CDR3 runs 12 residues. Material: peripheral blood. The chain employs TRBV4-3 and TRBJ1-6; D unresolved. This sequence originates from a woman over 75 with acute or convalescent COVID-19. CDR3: CASSQDEGRVHF. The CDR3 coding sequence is TGCGCCAGCAGCCAAGATGAAGGTCGGGTCCACTTT.